The 23 T cell receptor beta chains given below trace back to one sample, sequenced in a study of technical replicates of blood from a few donors. Sequencing was performed with immunoSEQ multiplex PCR; in TCRdb, only in-frame clones are kept and a portion is missing. The sample lists tens of thousands of clones; around 85% were seen once. The sequenced sample was PBMCs. These receptors were taken from a human donor in good health. Some clones in this sample may be carry-over from other donors' samples.

The J gene is TRBJ2-4, the V gene TRBV5-6; TRBD1 might be the D (6 bases). The CDR3 length is 12 residues. V was shortened by 1 base and J by 12 bases, with 11 bases between the two germline ends. Looked up from germline, CDR1 is SGHDT and CDR2 is YYEEEE. The CDR3, as DNA: TGTGCCAGCAGCTTGTTAACAGGGTATCAGTACTTC. Amino acids: CASSLLTGYQYF.

The rearrangement uses TRBV5-4 and TRBJ2-5, with 10 bases lining up with TRBD2. V lost 5 bases and J lost 1; bases outside the gene matches: 5. Germline CDR1 reads SGHNT; CDR2 reads YYREEE (reference sequence). The CDR3 is 15 amino acids. The CDR3 protein is CASSSGGPSQETQYF. CDR3 sequence (DNA): TGTGCCAGCAGTAGCGGGGGGCCGAGCCAAGAGACCCAGTACTTC.

With respect to this clone: One end of the junction fails to match germline, which may point to a read error. This chain uses TRBV19 with TRBJ1-1; 8 positions match TRBD1. This CDR3 contains 14 residues. Germline CDR1 and CDR2: LNHDA and SQIVND (reference sequence). The CDR3 is CASSWDRMNPEAFF. The CDR3 coding sequence is TGTGCCAGTAGTTGGGACAGGATGAACCCTGAAGCTTTCTTT. The complete variable domain, with remaining parts taken from reference TRBV19 and TRBJ1-1, reads DGGITQSPKYLFRKEGQNVTLSCEQNLNHDAMYWYRQDPGQGLRLIYYSQIVNDFQKGDIAEGYSVSREKKESFPLTVTSAQKNPTAFYLCASSWDRMNPEAFFGQGTRLTVV.

J is TRBJ2-3 and V is TRBV6-1, with TRBD1 matching over 8 bases. Germline V gene data show CDR1 as MNHNS and CDR2 as SASEGT. CDR3 length: 14 amino acids. After removal of 11 bases from V and 8 bases from J, the junction contained 15 bases not matched to a gene. CDR3 sequence reads: CAGQGSYVGGTQYF. For the CDR3, the DNA is TGTGCCGGACAGGGCTCATACGTGGGGGGTACGCAGTATTTT.

This chain joins TRBV7-9 and TRBJ2-5; the D gene is possibly TRBD1 (6 bases). The germline gives CDR1 SEHNR, CDR2 FQNEAQ (reference sequence). CDR3 length: 15 amino acids. V lost 5 bases and J 2 bases, leaving 15 bases between the germline ends. The CDR3: CASSPREGQQETQYF. The CDR3 DNA reads as TGTGCCAGCAGCCCGCGCGAAGGACAGCAAGAGACCCAGTACTTC.

The V gene is TRBV11-2, the J gene TRBJ2-3; 11 positions agree with TRBD2. This CDR3 has 17 amino acids. V shed 5 bases and J 7 bases; nucleotides not matched to a gene: 14. From germline, CDR1 is SGHAT and CDR2 FQNNGV. CDR3: CASSILAGVSRLNTQYF. Here the CDR3 DNA reads TGTGCCAGCAGCATACTAGCGGGAGTTTCCAGACTCAATACGCAGTATTTT. Filled out from reference TRBV11-2 and TRBJ2-3, the complete variable domain reads EAGVAQSPRYKIIEKRQSVAFWCNPISGHATLYWYQQILGQGPKLLIQFQNNGVVDDSQLPKDRFSAERLKGVDSTLKIQPAKLEDSAVYLCASSILAGVSRLNTQYFGPGTRLTVL.

This clone was counted only a few times. The chain couples TRBV4-3 to TRBJ2-3; possible D gene TRBD1, 6 bases. This CDR3 has 16 residues. V lost 0 bases to trimming and J lost 0 bases, with 10 bases between them. The germline V gene encodes CDR1 LGHNA and CDR2 YSLEER. As DNA, the CDR3 is TGCGCCAGCAGCCAAGATTATCAGGGGAGCACAGATACGCAGTATTTT. Its protein is CASSQDYQGSTDTQYF.

V is TRBV5-4 and J is TRBJ1-1; D is unclear. The CDR3 is 12 amino acids. The germline V and J ends were trimmed by 4 bases and 3 bases, with 7 bases remaining between them. Looked up from germline, CDR1 is SGHNT and CDR2 is YYREEE (reference sequence). CDR3 region: CASSKRDTEAFF. DNA for the CDR3: TGTGCCAGCAGCAAAAGAGACACTGAAGCTTTCTTT.

This chain links TRBV7-9 with TRBJ2-7; D possibly corresponds to TRBD2 (5 bases). CDR1 is SEHNR and CDR2 is FQNEAQ in the germline V gene (reference sequence). Trimming shortened V by 4 bases and J by 5 bases, and 9 bases separated the two germline ends. The CDR3 is made up of 12 amino acids. The CDR3 DNA sequence: TGTGCCAGCAGCTGGGAGCTCGACGAGCAGTACTTC. Its protein is CASSWELDEQYF.

This clone was detected only once. This chain joins TRBV7-8 and TRBJ1-4, with 8 bases fitting TRBD1. The germline gives CDR1 SGHVS, CDR2 FQNEAQ. The junction had 11 bases not matched to a gene; V was cut back by 2 bases and J by 0 bases. The CDR3 runs to 19 residues. CDR3 region: CASSLSVGQGESTNEKLFF. For the CDR3, the DNA is TGTGCCAGCAGCTTATCCGTTGGACAGGGAGAATCAACTAATGAAAAACTGTTTTTT.

There are a few counts of this clone. V and J are TRBV7-2 and TRBJ2-5; D is ambiguous. The CDR3 length is 13 residues. Germline V gene sequence: CDR1 SGHTA, CDR2 FQGNSA. The germline V and J ends were trimmed by 1 base and 4 bases, with 7 bases remaining between them. The CDR3: CASSLGLLETQYF. In DNA form, the CDR3 reads TGTGCCAGCAGCTTAGGACTTCTAGAGACCCAGTACTTC.

This rearrangement joins TRBV5-1 to TRBJ1-1; perhaps TRBD1 as D (5 bases). The CDR3 is made up of 16 amino acids. V was shortened by 4 bases and J by 1 base, with 17 bases between the two germline ends. CDR1 SGHRS and CDR2 YFSETQ come from the germline V gene. Written as DNA, the CDR3 is TGCGCCAGCAGCCCGACCGACCAAACAGGGAACACTGAAGCTTTCTTT. It yields the protein CASSPTDQTGNTEAFF.

The rearrangement links TRBV10-3 to TRBJ1-3; D may be TRBD1 (6 bases). This CDR3 contains 13 residues. Germline assignment: CDR1 ENHRY and CDR2 SYGVKD. Trimming shortened V by 4 bases and J by 4 bases, and 8 bases separated the two germline ends. The CDR3 DNA is TGTGCCATCAGTGTGGACAGAGGAAACACCATATATTTT. Amino acids: CAISVDRGNTIYF.

The chain has TRBV7-2 and TRBJ2-2; possibly TRBD1 for D (5 bases). The CDR3 length is 14 residues. Germline-derived CDR1 and CDR2 are SGHTA and FQGNSA. The V end was cut by 0 bases, the J end by 7 bases, with 9 bases between. The CDR3 DNA sequence: TGTGCCAGCAGCTTAGCCCCAAGGGGCGGGGAGCTGTTTTTT. Its protein is CASSLAPRGGELFF.

The V call is TRBV18, the J call TRBJ1-1, with D possibly being TRBD1 (5 bases). Germline V gene data show CDR1 as KGHSH and CDR2 as LQKENI. The V end was cut by 3 bases, the J end by 4 bases, with 15 bases between. The CDR3 consists of 15 residues. DNA for the CDR3: TGTGCCAGCTCACCGCTCCCTGGGGGAGGCACTGAAGCTTTCTTT. This sequence encodes CASSPLPGGGTEAFF.

The table lists this clone with a count of one. This chain connects TRBV23-1 to TRBJ2-1, with D unresolved. TRBV23-1 is reported as an ORF; its role is uncertain. CDR3 size: 17 residues. Trimming pared 0 bases from V and 0 bases from J, leaving 12 bases between. The CDR3 loop reads CASSQSPPASSYNEQFF. The CDR3 DNA reads as TGCGCCAGCAGTCAATCCCCTCCCGCTAGCTCCTACAATGAGCAGTTCTTC.

This clone has just a few counts. Other DNA sequences from this sample encode an identical CDR3 as well. This chain connects TRBV5-1 to TRBJ1-1, with TRBD1 matching 9 bases. This CDR3 region has 14 residues. CDR1 SGHRS and CDR2 YFSETQ come from the germline V gene. Trimming removed 3 bases from V and 5 bases from J; junction bases left unmatched: 5. CDR3: CASSSGQGGTEAFF. DNA for the CDR3: TGCGCCAGCAGCTCGGGACAGGGAGGAACTGAAGCTTTCTTT. The complete variable domain, with remaining parts taken from reference TRBV5-1 and TRBJ1-1, reads KAGVTQTPRYLIKTRGQQVTLSCSPISGHRSVSWYQQTPGQGLQFLFEYFSETQRNKGNFPGRFSGRQFSNSRSEMNVSTLELGDSALYLCASSSGQGGTEAFFGQGTRLTVV.

The chain joins TRBV5-1 to TRBJ1-5; perhaps TRBD1 as D (6 bases). The germline V gene has CDR1 SGHRS and CDR2 YFSETQ. Trimming shortened V by 4 bases and J by 5 bases, and 25 bases separated the two germline ends. The CDR3 runs to 18 residues. CDR3 DNA sequence: TGCGCCAGCAGCCTGGACAGAACCACTCGTTTAACCGATCAGCCCCAGCATTTT. It is translated as CASSLDRTTRLTDQPQHF.

This sequence joins TRBV5-6 and TRBJ2-2; tentatively, D is TRBD1 (5 bases). From germline, CDR1 is SGHDT and CDR2 YYEEEE. Between the trimmed V and J ends, which lost 0 bases and 4 bases, there was a span of 13 bases. This CDR3 is built from 16 residues. The CDR3 bases are TGTGCCAGCAGCTTGGAGGTAGGGGCGCGCACCGGGGAGCTGTTTTTT. It is translated as CASSLEVGARTGELFF.

V is TRBV29-1 and J is TRBJ1-2; D not certain. The CDR3 contains 12 residues. The V and J ends lost 6 bases and 8 bases respectively, with 16 bases between them. Germline V gene lookup returns CDR1 SQVTM and CDR2 ANQGSEA. The CDR3 DNA reads TGCAGCGTCGTAATAGACACTTTAGGCTACACCTTC. Its translation is CSVVIDTLGYTF.

This chain joins TRBV19 and TRBJ2-7; 9 bases agree with TRBD2. With 4 bases clipped from V and 1 base from J, the junction kept 5 bases outside the gene matches. Germline CDR1 LNHDA, CDR2 SQIVND (reference sequence). CDR3 size: 15 residues. The CDR3, as DNA: TGTGCCAGTAGTACCGGACTAGCGCCATCCTACGAGCAGTACTTC. Amino acids: CASSTGLAPSYEQYF.

V is TRBV5-6 and J is TRBJ2-7, with D possibly TRBD1 on 5 matching bases. Germline values: CDR1 SGHDT, CDR2 YYEEEE. Trimming removed 3 bases at V and 7 bases at J, with 23 bases between. The CDR3 consists of 16 residues. In nucleotides, the CDR3 is TGTGCCAGCAGCTCGATGAGAGACAGAAGAGATTGGGAGCAGTACTTC. Amino acids: CASSSMRDRRDWEQYF.

The chain joins TRBV6-5 to TRBJ2-1; 9 bases align to TRBD2. This CDR3 is 15 amino acids long. Losses at the gene ends were 6 bases for V and 11 bases for J; bases not matched to a gene: 14. CDR1 and CDR2 (germline): MNHEY, SVGAGI. CDR3 amino acids: CASRLRLAVQWKQFF. As DNA, the CDR3 is TGTGCCAGCAGACTCCGACTAGCGGTACAATGGAAGCAGTTCTTC.